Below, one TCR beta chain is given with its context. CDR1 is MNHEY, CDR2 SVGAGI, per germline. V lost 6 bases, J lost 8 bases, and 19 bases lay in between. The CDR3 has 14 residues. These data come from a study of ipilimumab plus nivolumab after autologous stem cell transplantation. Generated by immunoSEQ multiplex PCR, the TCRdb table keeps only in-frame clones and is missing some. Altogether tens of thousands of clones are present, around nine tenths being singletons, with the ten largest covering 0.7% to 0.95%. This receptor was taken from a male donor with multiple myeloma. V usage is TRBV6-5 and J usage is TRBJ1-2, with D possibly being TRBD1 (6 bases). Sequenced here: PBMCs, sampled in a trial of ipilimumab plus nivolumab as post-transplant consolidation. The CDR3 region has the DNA TGTGCCAGCAGCAGAGACAGGTCCCAGGGAGGCTACACCTTC. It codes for CASSRDRSQGGYTF.